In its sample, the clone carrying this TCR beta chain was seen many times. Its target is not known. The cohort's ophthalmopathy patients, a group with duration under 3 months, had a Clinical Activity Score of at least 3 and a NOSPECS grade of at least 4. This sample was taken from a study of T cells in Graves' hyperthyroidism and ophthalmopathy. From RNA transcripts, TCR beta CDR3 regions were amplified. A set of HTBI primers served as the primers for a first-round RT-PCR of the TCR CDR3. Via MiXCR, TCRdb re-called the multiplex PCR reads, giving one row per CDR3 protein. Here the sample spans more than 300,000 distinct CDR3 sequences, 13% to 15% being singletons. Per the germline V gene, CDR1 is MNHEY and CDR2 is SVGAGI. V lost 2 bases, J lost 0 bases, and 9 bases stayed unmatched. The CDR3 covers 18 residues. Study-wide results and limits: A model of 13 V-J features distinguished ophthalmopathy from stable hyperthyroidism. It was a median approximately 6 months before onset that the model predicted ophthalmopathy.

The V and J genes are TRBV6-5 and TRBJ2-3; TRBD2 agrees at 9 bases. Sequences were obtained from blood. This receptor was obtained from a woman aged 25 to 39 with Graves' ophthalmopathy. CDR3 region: CASSYGASGTKSTDTQYF. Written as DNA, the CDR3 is TGTGCCAGCAGTTACGGAGCTAGCGGGACCAAAAGCACAGATACGCAGTATTTT.